This T cell receptor beta chain appears in the sequencing data of a study of graft-versus-host responses after intestinal transplantation. About the study: Recipients uniformly received anti-thymocyte globulin induction, followed by tacrolimus and steroids for approximately 3 years. Study-level points and caveats: Peak circulating GvH clone levels were associated with early post-transplant HvG declines. Present in recipient marrow, GvH clones included some that appeared first in ileum or blood.

Here immunoSEQ multiplex PCR was the method, and the copy in TCRdb shows in-frame clones only, minus some. The data show about 18,000 clones, 82% seen once. V lost 8 bases and J 2 bases, leaving 12 bases between the germline ends. CDR3 length equals 13 residues. The germline CDR1 and CDR2 sequences are MNHEY and SMNVEV (reference sequence). Regarding this clone: Antigen specificity is unknown.

The input for sequencing was PBMCs, taken 14 days after transplant. This receptor was identified in a human patient who received an intestinal transplant, so some T cells may come from the graft donor. This sequence joins TRBV27 and TRBJ2-5, with D possibly being TRBD1 (6 bases). The CDR3 loop reads CASGYGQQETQYF. The CDR3 DNA is TGTGCCAGCGGATATGGACAGCAAGAGACCCAGTACTTC.